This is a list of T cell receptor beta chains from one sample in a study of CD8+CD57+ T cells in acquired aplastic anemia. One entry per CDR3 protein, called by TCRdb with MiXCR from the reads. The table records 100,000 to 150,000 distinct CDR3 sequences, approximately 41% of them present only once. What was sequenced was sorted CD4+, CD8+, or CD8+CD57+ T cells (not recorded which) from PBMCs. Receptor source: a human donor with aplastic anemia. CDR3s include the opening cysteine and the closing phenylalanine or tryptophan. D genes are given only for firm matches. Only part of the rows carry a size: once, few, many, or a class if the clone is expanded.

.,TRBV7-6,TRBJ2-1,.,CASSRRGYNEQFF,TGTGCCAGCAGCCGGAGGGGATACAATGAGCAGTTCTTC
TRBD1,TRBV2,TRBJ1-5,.,CASSPEHRGPQPQHF,TGTGCCAGCAGTCCGGAGCACAGGGGGCCTCAGCCCCAGCATTTT
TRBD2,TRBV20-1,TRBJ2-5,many,CSASLAGGQVETQYF,TGCAGTGCTAGTCTAGCGGGGGGGCAAGTAGAGACCCAGTACTTC
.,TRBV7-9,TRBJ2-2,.,CASSLVSGQAGGLFF,TGTGCCAGCAGCTTAGTGTCAGGGCAGGCCGGGGGGCTGTTCTTT
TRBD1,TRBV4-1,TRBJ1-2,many,CASSQAGQETYGYTF,TGCGCCAGCAGCCAGGCGGGACAGGAAACCTATGGCTACACCTTC
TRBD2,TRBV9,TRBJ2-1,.,CASSVNSGRAYNEQFF,TGTGCCAGCAGCGTCAATAGCGGGAGGGCCTACAATGAGCAGTTCTTC
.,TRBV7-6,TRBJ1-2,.,CASSLVQPAIYGYTF,TGTGCCAGCAGCTTAGTACAGCCGGCTATCTATGGCTACACCTTC
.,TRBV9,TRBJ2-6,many,CASTRVSGANVLTF,TGTGCCAGCACCCGGGTATCTGGGGCCAACGTCCTGACTTTC
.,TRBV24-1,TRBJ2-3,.,CATSDPRPGQNTQYF,TGTGCCACCAGTGATCCCCGGCCAGGGCAAAATACGCAGTATTTT
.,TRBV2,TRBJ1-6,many,CASSLGQLPNSPLHF,TGTGCCAGCAGCCTAGGACAGCTTCCTAATTCACCCCTCCACTTT
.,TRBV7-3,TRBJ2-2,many,CASSLRAANTGELFF,TGTGCCAGCAGCTTACGGGCAGCGAACACCGGGGAGCTGTTTTTT
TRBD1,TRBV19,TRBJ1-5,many,CASSLQGPQPQHF,TGTGCCAGTAGTTTACAGGGGCCTCAGCCCCAGCATTTT